This TCR beta chain was recorded in a study of long-term antiretroviral therapy in people with HIV. This CDR3 spans 15 amino acids. Germline assignment: CDR1 SGHVS and CDR2 FNYEAQ. V lost 5 bases and J lost 0, with 8 bases in between. Runs used v3.0 of the immunoSEQ assay and were done at survey level. Data came from immunoSEQ multiplex PCR; TCRdb stores just in-frame clones and leaves some out. The table has some 28,000 clones, approximately 85% seen once. This rearrangement joins TRBV7-6 to TRBJ2-6, with D possibly being TRBD2 (5 bases). The clonotype was recovered from a man aged 35 to 55 with HIV. The sequenced sample was unsorted PBMCs, obtained 3 years after starting antiretroviral therapy. The CDR3 here is CASSLGASGANVLTF. CDR3 nucleotides: TGTGCCAGCAGCCTGGGAGCCTCTGGGGCCAACGTCCTGACTTTC.